One and the same sample provided the 31 T cell receptor beta chains below, sequenced in a study of blood T cell repertoires in COVID-19. TCRdb keeps only in-frame clones here, not all; method: immunoSEQ multiplex PCR. The table includes roughly 250,000 clones, 86% detected once. Sequencing was performed on PBMCs or T cells enriched from blood (not recorded which). These receptors came from a woman between 40 and 55 years old with acute COVID-19.

V is TRBV24-1 and J is TRBJ1-5; 10 positions agree with TRBD1. The CDR3 totals 16 residues. V was clipped by 6 bases and J by 3 bases; unmatched bases: 7. Germline CDR1 KGHDR, CDR2 SFDVKD. CDR3 bases: TGTGCCACCAGTTCCCCCGGGACAGGGGACAATCAGCCCCAGCATTTT. Translating gives CATSSPGTGDNQPQHF.

In this sample, this clone turned up once. This sequence joins TRBV25-1 and TRBJ1-3; tentatively, D is TRBD1 (6 bases). The CDR3 contains 16 residues. Germline V lookup: CDR1 MGHDK, CDR2 SYGVNS. The germline V and J ends were trimmed by 5 bases and 0 bases, with 14 bases remaining between them. Here the CDR3 reads CASSPQGRLSGNTIYF. For the CDR3, the DNA is TGTGCCAGCAGTCCTCAGGGGCGGCTCTCTGGAAACACCATATATTTT.

The genes are TRBV5-1 and TRBJ2-1; D ambiguous. From germline, CDR1 is SGHRS and CDR2 YFSETQ. Trimming pared 0 bases from V and 4 bases from J, leaving 11 bases between. The CDR3 has 15 amino acids. The CDR3, as DNA: TGCGCCAGCAGCTTGGAGTATCAGGTTTACAATGAGCAGTTCTTC. It encodes CASSLEYQVYNEQFF.

The chain has TRBV6-5 and TRBJ2-1, with 11 bases matching TRBD2. V trimming: 6 bases; J trimming: 3 bases; junction bases outside the gene matches: 4. From germline, CDR1 is MNHEY and CDR2 SVGAGI. This CDR3 spans 15 amino acids. The DNA of the CDR3 is TGTGCCAGCAGCGATAGCGGGAGGGTCTACAATGAGCAGTTCTTC. Translating gives CASSDSGRVYNEQFF.

This clone was seen once. The rearrangement joins TRBV25-1 to TRBJ2-1; D uncertain. The CDR3 has 11 residues. Looked up from germline, CDR1 is MGHDK and CDR2 is SYGVNS. The V end lost 8 bases, the J end lost 0 bases, and 2 bases lay between the germline ends. The chain's CDR3 is CASLSYNEQFF. In nucleotides, the CDR3 is TGTGCCAGCCTCTCCTACAATGAGCAGTTCTTC.

The V call is TRBV12-3 or TRBV12-4, the J call TRBJ1-2; D call uncertain. Trimming removed 5 bases from V and 0 bases from J, with 7 bases in between. CDR3 length: 13 amino acids. As DNA, the CDR3 is TGTGCCAGCAGTACTACCTCTAACTATGGCTACACCTTC. Its protein product is CASSTTSNYGYTF.

V usage is TRBV6-5 and J usage is TRBJ1-1; tentative D call: TRBD1 (5 bases). V was shortened by 2 bases and J by 5 bases, with 12 bases between the two germline ends. The germline V gene has CDR1 MNHEY and CDR2 SVGAGI. The CDR3 loop spans 14 amino acids. CDR3 sequence reads: CASSYLGEGTEAFF. Written as DNA, the CDR3 is TGTGCCAGCAGTTACCTCGGGGAGGGGACTGAAGCTTTCTTT.

This clone appeared a single time. The chain couples TRBV5-1 to TRBJ2-7; TRBD1 matches at 9 bases. The CDR3 runs 14 residues. The germline CDR1 and CDR2 sequences are SGHRS and YFSETQ. After removal of 3 bases from V and 6 bases from J, the junction contained 7 bases not matched to a gene. The DNA of the CDR3 is TGCGCCAGCAGCTCGACAGGGGGGTACGGCGAGCAGTACTTC. It encodes CASSSTGGYGEQYF.

V is TRBV6-5 and J is TRBJ2-7, with D possibly TRBD1 on 5 matching bases. The CDR3 length is 14 residues. CDR1 MNHEY and CDR2 SVGAGI come from the germline V gene. Between the trimmed V and J ends, which lost 6 bases and 3 bases, there was a span of 15 bases. The CDR3 DNA is TGTGCCAGCAGATCAGGGAATGTCAACTACGAGCAGTACTTC. It translates to CASRSGNVNYEQYF.

The chain joins TRBV7-9 to TRBJ1-1; no definite D call. V was trimmed by 1 base and J by 5 bases, leaving 17 bases between them. Germline CDR1 and CDR2: SEHNR and FQNEAQ (reference sequence). This CDR3 contains 16 residues. The CDR3 DNA is TGTGCCAGCAGCTTAGAATGGGCCGGGAGGTGGACTGAAGCTTTCTTT. Translated: CASSLEWAGRWTEAFF.

The chain is built from TRBV4-2 and TRBJ1-2; 10 bases line up with TRBD1. Germline V gene sequence: CDR1 LGHNA, CDR2 YNFKEQ. Trimming cost V 1 base and J 3 bases; bases outside gene matches: 2. The CDR3 spans 15 residues. In DNA, the CDR3 is TGTGCCAGCAGCCAAGGGGACAGGGGACACTATGGCTACACCTTC. Residues: CASSQGDRGHYGYTF.

The V gene is TRBV7-8, the J gene TRBJ2-5; D gene uncertain. The CDR3 spans 12 residues. Germline V CDR1 and CDR2: SGHVS, FQNEAQ. Trimming left V 5 bases short and J 5 bases short, with 9 bases between. CDR3 nucleotide sequence: TGTGCCAGCAGCACTTCTACGGAGACCCAGTACTTC. The encoded protein is CASSTSTETQYF.

The chain recombines TRBV12-3 or TRBV12-4 with TRBJ1-1, with no clear D. The CDR3 has 13 residues. With 3 bases removed from V and 4 bases from J, the gap between germline ends came to 9 bases. CDR3 amino acids: CASSFESSTEAFF. The DNA for the CDR3 is TGTGCCAGCAGTTTTGAGTCTTCCACTGAAGCTTTCTTT.

The CDR3 loop reads CASSKSAPGGYTEAFF. As DNA, the CDR3 is TGTGCCAGCAGCAAATCCGCCCCGGGAGGTTACACTGAAGCTTTCTTT. The J gene is TRBJ1-1, the V gene TRBV11-2; D call uncertain. The V end lost 5 bases, the J end lost 3 bases, and 19 bases lay between the germline ends. CDR1 is SGHAT, CDR2 FQNNGV, per germline. The CDR3 loop spans 16 amino acids.

The chain combines TRBV3-1 (or the pseudogene TRBV3-2) with TRBJ2-3; 7 nucleotides align to TRBD1. Germline loops: CDR1 LGHDT, CDR2 YNNKEL (reference sequence). V shed 3 bases and J 1 base; nucleotides not matched to a gene: 1. This CDR3 contains 14 residues. CDR3 nucleotide sequence: TGTGCCAGCAGCCAGGGACAGCGCACAGATACGCAGTATTTT. This encodes CASSQGQRTDTQYF.

The chain links TRBV29-1 to TRBJ2-1, with TRBD2 matching over 12 bases. Unmatched junction bases numbered 3, after V lost 7 bases and J lost 2 bases. The CDR3 is 14 residues long. CDR1 SQVTM and CDR2 ANQGSEA come from the germline V gene. Here the CDR3 DNA reads TGCAGCGCTGGACTAGCGGGACCCTACAATGAGCAGTTCTTC. Translated: CSAGLAGPYNEQFF.

The chain joins TRBV9 to TRBJ1-1; 7 bases fit TRBD1. Germline lookup yields CDR1 SGDLS and CDR2 YYNGEE. This CDR3 contains 16 residues. Trimming removed 6 bases from V and 3 bases from J; junction bases left unmatched: 14. The CDR3 here is CASTPWTGFSHTEAFF. The CDR3 coding sequence is TGTGCCAGCACCCCGTGGACAGGATTTAGTCACACTGAAGCTTTCTTT.

The chain employs TRBV5-1 and TRBJ2-1; 7 bases fit TRBD1. The germline CDR1 and CDR2 sequences are SGHRS and YFSETQ. V lost 4 bases and J lost 3; bases outside the gene matches: 4. The CDR3 totals 14 residues. As DNA, the CDR3 is TGCGCCAGCAGCAGAGGGGGCGGCTACAATGAGCAGTTCTTC. This sequence encodes CASSRGGGYNEQFF.

The V and J genes are TRBV7-9 and TRBJ2-7, with 8 nucleotides matching TRBD1. The CDR3 has 15 residues. V lost 5 bases to trimming and J lost 0 bases; unmatched junction nucleotides: 6. CDR1 and CDR2 (germline): SEHNR, FQNEAQ (reference sequence). The CDR3 region is CASSGGQGSSYEQYF. The CDR3 nucleotides are TGTGCCAGCAGCGGAGGACAGGGAAGCTCCTACGAGCAGTACTTC.

This rearrangement joins TRBV11-2 to TRBJ1-1; D unresolved. This CDR3 spans 15 amino acids. Germline V gene data show CDR1 as SGHAT and CDR2 as FQNNGV. The V end was cut by 5 bases, the J end by 0 bases, with 13 bases between. The CDR3 bases are TGTGCCAGCAGCCCGATTACGGGTATGAACACTGAAGCTTTCTTT. Translated: CASSPITGMNTEAFF.

This chain links TRBV25-1 with TRBJ2-3; 9 positions agree with TRBD1. V was clipped by 3 bases and J by 0 bases; unmatched bases: 4. The CDR3 covers 16 residues. Germline values: CDR1 MGHDK, CDR2 SYGVNS. As DNA, the CDR3 is TGTGCCAGCAGTGAGTCCGACAGGGGGAGCACAGATACGCAGTATTTT. This translates into CASSESDRGSTDTQYF. Using reference TRBV25-1 and TRBJ2-3 for the parts outside the CDR3, the full variable domain is EADIYQTPRYLVIGTGKKITLECSQTMGHDKMYWYQQDPGMELHLIHYSYGVNSTEKGDLSSESTVSRIRTEHFPLTLESARPSHTSQYLCASSESDRGSTDTQYFGPGTRLTVL.

The genes are TRBV9 and TRBJ2-7; 9 nucleotides line up with TRBD1. The CDR3 runs 15 residues. CDR1 and CDR2 from the germline V gene are SGDLS and YYNGEE. The junction had 1 base not matched to a gene; V was cut back by 0 bases and J by 0 bases. The CDR3 spells CASSVGDRDSYEQYF. The CDR3 bases are TGTGCCAGCAGCGTAGGGGACAGGGACTCCTACGAGCAGTACTTC.

The rearrangement links TRBV7-9 to TRBJ2-7, with D perhaps matching TRBD1 (6 bases). CDR1 and CDR2 (germline): SEHNR, FQNEAQ (reference sequence). V was cut by 4 bases and J by 2 bases, with 18 bases left in between. The CDR3 is made up of 16 amino acids. The CDR3 bases are TGTGCCAGCAGCTATCCCCCACTTGGGACACCCTACGAGCAGTACTTC. Residues: CASSYPPLGTPYEQYF.

The chain joins TRBV7-9 to TRBJ1-6; 7 bases match TRBD1. This CDR3 comprises 15 residues. Germline V gives CDR1 SEHNR, CDR2 FQNEAQ (reference sequence). V gave up 6 bases and J gave up 5 bases; unmatched junction bases: 7. CDR3 sequence: CASSKDRSDNSPLHF. The CDR3 DNA follows: TGTGCCAGCAGTAAGGACAGGTCCGATAATTCACCCCTCCACTTT. Full variable domain (remainder filled in from reference TRBV7-9 and TRBJ1-6): DTGVSQNPRHKITKRGQNVTFRCDPISEHNRLYWYRQTLGQGPEFLTYFQNEAQLEKSRLLSDRFSAERPKGSFSTLEIQRTEQGDSAMYLCASSKDRSDNSPLHFGNGTRLTVT.

The J gene is TRBJ2-1, the V gene TRBV29-1; the match to TRBD2 covers 8 bases. The J segment lost 7 bases and the V segment lost 6 bases, leaving 11 bases of the junction unmatched. The CDR3 extends over 14 amino acids. Germline CDR1 reads SQVTM; CDR2 reads ANQGSEA. CDR3 in amino acids: CSVPWGGRMNEQFF. The CDR3 coding sequence is TGCAGCGTCCCTTGGGGCGGGAGGATGAATGAGCAGTTCTTC.

V gene TRBV19 combines with J gene TRBJ1-2, with 7 bases that match TRBD1. With V trimmed by 5 bases and J by 4 bases, 10 bases remained unmatched. Germline assignment: CDR1 LNHDA and CDR2 SQIVND (reference sequence). The CDR3 is 15 amino acids. The CDR3 loop reads CASSEMTGRVYGYTF. The CDR3 DNA sequence: TGTGCCAGTAGTGAAATGACAGGGCGGGTCTATGGCTACACCTTC.

The chain is built from TRBV11-3 and TRBJ1-1; D may be TRBD1 (6 bases). Trimming cost V 5 bases and J 0 bases, with 10 bases left between them. CDR1 SGHNT and CDR2 YENEEA come from the germline V gene. This CDR3 has 14 amino acids. CDR3 nucleotide sequence: TGTGCCAGCAGCCCAGGGGCCATGAACACTGAAGCTTTCTTT. The encoded protein is CASSPGAMNTEAFF.

The rearrangement uses TRBV10-3 and TRBJ2-7; D remains unclear. The CDR3 extends over 12 amino acids. V dropped 3 bases and J dropped 2 bases, with 5 bases sitting between them. Germline loops: CDR1 ENHRY, CDR2 SYGVKD. CDR3 loop: CAISETAYEQYF. CDR3 coding DNA: TGTGCCATCAGTGAAACAGCCTACGAGCAGTACTTC.

In this sample, this clone turned up once. This chain uses TRBV2 with TRBJ2-5; 7 bases are shared with TRBD1. CDR3 length equals 13 residues. Germline-derived CDR1 and CDR2 are SNHLY and FYNNEI. J was trimmed by 3 bases and V by 4 bases; bases with no gene match: 2. CDR3 sequence reads: CASSGTGEETQYF. CDR3 coding DNA: TGTGCCAGCAGTGGGACAGGTGAAGAGACCCAGTACTTC.

This CDR3 is CATSRSSGSLGGELFF. The CDR3 DNA sequence: TGTGCCACCAGCAGATCAAGCGGGAGCCTCGGCGGGGAGCTGTTTTTT. The J gene is TRBJ2-2, the V gene TRBV15; 8 bases fit TRBD2. CDR3 length: 16 residues. V shed 2 bases and J 7 bases; nucleotides not matched to a gene: 9. Germline CDR1 reads LNHNV; CDR2 reads YYDKDF (reference sequence).

V and J are TRBV28 and TRBJ1-2; 11 nucleotides agree with TRBD1. This CDR3 region has 17 residues. J gave up 4 bases and V 3 bases, and 10 bases lay outside the gene matches. Germline-derived CDR1 and CDR2 are MDHEN and SYDVKM. CDR3 nucleotides: TGTGCCAGCAGTTTCCCGGGACAGGGGGTTAGGCCCTATGGCTACACCTTC. Translation gives CASSFPGQGVRPYGYTF.